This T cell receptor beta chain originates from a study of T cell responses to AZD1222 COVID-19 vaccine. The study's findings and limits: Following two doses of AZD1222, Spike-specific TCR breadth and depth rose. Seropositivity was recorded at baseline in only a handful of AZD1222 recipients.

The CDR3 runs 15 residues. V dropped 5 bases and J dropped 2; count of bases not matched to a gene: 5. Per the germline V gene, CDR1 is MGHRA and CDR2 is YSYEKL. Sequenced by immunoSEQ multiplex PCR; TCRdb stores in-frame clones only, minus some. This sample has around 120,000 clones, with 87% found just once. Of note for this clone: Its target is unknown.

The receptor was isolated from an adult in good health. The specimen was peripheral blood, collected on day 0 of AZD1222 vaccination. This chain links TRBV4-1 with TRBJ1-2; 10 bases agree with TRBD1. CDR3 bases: TGCGCCAGCAGCATGCGGACAGGGGGAAACTATGGCTACACCTTC. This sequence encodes CASSMRTGGNYGYTF.